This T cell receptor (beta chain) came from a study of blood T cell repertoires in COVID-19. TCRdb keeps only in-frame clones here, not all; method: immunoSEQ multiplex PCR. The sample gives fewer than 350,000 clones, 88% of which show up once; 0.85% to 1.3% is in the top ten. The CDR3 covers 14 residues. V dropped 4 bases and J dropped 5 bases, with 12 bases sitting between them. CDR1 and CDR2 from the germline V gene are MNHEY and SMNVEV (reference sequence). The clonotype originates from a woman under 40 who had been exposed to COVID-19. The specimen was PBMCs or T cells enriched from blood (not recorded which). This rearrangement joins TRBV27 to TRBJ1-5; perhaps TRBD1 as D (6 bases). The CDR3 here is CASSSRGAHQPQHF. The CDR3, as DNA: TGTGCCAGCAGTTCCAGGGGCGCGCATCAGCCCCAGCATTTT.